The 27 T cell receptor beta chains below come from one sample, sequenced in a study of cytotoxic CD8 clonotypes in ibrutinib-treated CLL. Only in-frame clones appear in the TCRdb table, and some are missing; sequencing was by immunoSEQ multiplex PCR. The table lists about 120,000 clones, 55% to 75% of them singletons. Sequenced here: PBMCs, sampled after 24 months of ibrutinib treatment. All receptors derive from a human donor with chronic lymphocytic leukemia.

This clone was detected a few times. This CDR3 reads CASSISRASAIKNIQYF. DNA for the CDR3: TGTGCCAGTAGTATAAGTCGCGCCAGCGCAATCAAAAACATTCAGTACTTC. This sequence joins TRBV19 and TRBJ2-4, with no clear D. Trimming cost V 2 bases and J 3 bases, with 17 bases left between them. This CDR3 has 17 amino acids. The germline CDR1 and CDR2 sequences are LNHDA and SQIVND (reference sequence).

This clone was seen only a few times. The chain is built from TRBV25-1 and TRBJ1-2; no clear D. The V end was cut by 7 bases, the J end by 8 bases, with 17 bases between. The CDR3 runs 13 residues. Germline loops: CDR1 MGHDK, CDR2 SYGVNS. The CDR3 DNA sequence: TGTGCCAGCACCACTGGGCCGGGATCGGGCTACACCTTC. Encoded protein: CASTTGPGSGYTF.

V is TRBV9 and J is TRBJ1-2; D may be TRBD1 (5 bases). The CDR3 length is 15 residues. CDR1 SGDLS and CDR2 YYNGEE come from the germline V gene. V was cut by 3 bases and J by 8 bases, with 20 bases left in between. CDR3 amino acids: CASSGRPGGGRGYTF. CDR3 sequence (DNA): TGTGCCAGCAGCGGACGACCGGGGGGAGGTCGAGGCTACACCTTC. Complete variable domain (other parts from reference TRBV9 and TRBJ1-2): DSGVTQTPKHLITATGQRVTLRCSPRSGDLSVYWYQQSLDQGLQFLIQYYNGEERAKGNILERFSAQQFPDLHSELNLSSLELGDSALYFCASSGRPGGGRGYTFGSGTRLTVV.

V usage is TRBV28 and J usage is TRBJ1-6, with D possibly TRBD1 on 6 matching bases. This CDR3 comprises 14 residues. V lost 5 bases and J 9 bases, leaving 14 bases between the germline ends. Germline loops: CDR1 MDHEN, CDR2 SYDVKM. In DNA, the CDR3 is TGTGCCAGCAGTATCAGGGGAATTGGTTCACCCCTCCACTTT. This sequence encodes CASSIRGIGSPLHF. The full variable domain, in which reference TRBV28 and TRBJ1-6 provide the parts outside the CDR3, is DVKVTQSSRYLVKRTGEKVFLECVQDMDHENMFWYRQDPGLGLRLIYFSYDVKMKEKGDIPEGYSVSREKKERFSLILESASTNQTSMYLCASSIRGIGSPLHFGNGTRLTVT.

The sample holds a few counts of this clone. V gene TRBV7-7 combines with J gene TRBJ2-5; the D gene is possibly TRBD2 (6 bases). The length of the CDR3 is 15 residues. The germline gives CDR1 SSHAT, CDR2 FNYEAQ (reference sequence). The ends were cut back, 8 bases at V and 5 bases at J, with 21 bases in the middle. CDR3 in DNA: TGTGCCAGCGGGGGGTCTAGCGCCGGTAGGGAGACCCAGTACTTC. Translation gives CASGGSSAGRETQYF.

This clone has more than one count but fewer than ten. The chain's CDR3 is CASKLAWEGSYGYTF. The CDR3 DNA is TGTGCCAGCAAACTCGCCTGGGAGGGTAGCTATGGCTACACCTTC. The genes are TRBV6-5 and TRBJ1-2; no reliable D call. There are 15 residues in the CDR3. The germline CDR1 and CDR2 sequences are MNHEY and SVGAGI. Between the trimmed V and J ends, which lost 7 bases and 4 bases, there was a span of 19 bases.

The gene calls are TRBV25-1 and TRBJ1-6, with TRBD1 as a possible D gene (6 bases). The CDR3 has 16 amino acids. The V gene's germline CDR1 is MGHDK and CDR2 SYGVNS. The V end lost 5 bases, the J end lost 5 bases, and 16 bases lay between the germline ends. CDR3 loop: CASSNRAGADNSPLHF. The CDR3 nucleotides read TGTGCCAGCAGTAACCGGGCAGGGGCTGATAATTCACCCCTCCACTTT. Full variable domain (missing parts from reference TRBV25-1 and TRBJ1-6): EADIYQTPRYLVIGTGKKITLECSQTMGHDKMYWYQQDPGMELHLIHYSYGVNSTEKGDLSSESTVSRIRTEHFPLTLESARPSHTSQYLCASSNRAGADNSPLHFGNGTRLTVT.

V is TRBV10-3 and J is TRBJ2-5; the D is unclear. V shed 11 bases and J shed 5 bases, with 15 bases lying between them. The CDR3 extends over 12 amino acids. CDR1 is ENHRY, CDR2 SYGVKD, per germline. The DNA for the CDR3 is TGTGCCGTTGCACCTAAGGCTGAGACCCAGTACTTC. Amino acid sequence: CAVAPKAETQYF.

The chain is built from TRBV7-9 and TRBJ2-2; D is unclear. This CDR3 spans 14 amino acids. Germline CDR1 and CDR2: SEHNR and FQNEAQ (reference sequence). V was cut by 2 bases and J by 2 bases, with 6 bases left in between. CDR3 in amino acids: CASSLNSNTGELFF. In nucleotides, the CDR3 is TGTGCCAGCAGCTTAAACTCAAACACCGGGGAGCTGTTTTTT.

The rearrangement uses TRBV29-1 and TRBJ1-2; D not resolved. This CDR3 is 14 amino acids long. Germline loops: CDR1 SQVTM, CDR2 ANQGSEA. Trimming removed 3 bases from V and 8 bases from J, with 19 bases in between. DNA of the CDR3: TGCAGCGTTGATCTTCTCGGAACAGTCGGCGGCTACACCTTC. This translates into CSVDLLGTVGGYTF.

V is TRBV30 and J is TRBJ2-1; 11 nucleotides align to TRBD2. Germline V lookup: CDR1 GTSNPN, CDR2 SVGIG (reference sequence). There are 13 residues in the CDR3. CDR3 nucleotide sequence: TGTGCGTCGACTAGCGGGGTTTACAATGAGCAGTTCTTC. The encoded protein is CASTSGVYNEQFF.

The chain carries TRBV30 and TRBJ2-5; 10 bases map to TRBD2. Unmatched junction bases numbered 6, after V lost 0 bases and J lost 2 bases. The CDR3 totals 16 residues. CDR1 is GTSNPN and CDR2 is SVGIG in the germline V gene (reference sequence). As DNA, the CDR3 is TGTGCCTGGAGTGTGTTGACTAGCGGGCCGCAAGAGACCCAGTACTTC. Amino acid sequence: CAWSVLTSGPQETQYF.

This rearrangement joins TRBV6-6 to TRBJ1-1; 7 nucleotides agree with TRBD1. Germline-derived CDR1 and CDR2 are MNHNY and SVGAGI (reference sequence). CDR3 size: 13 residues. Trimming cost V 5 bases and J 5 bases; bases outside gene matches: 5. The chain's CDR3 is CASSVKQGTEAFF. CDR3 in DNA: TGTGCCAGCAGTGTCAAACAGGGGACTGAAGCTTTCTTT.

The gene calls are TRBV23-1 and TRBJ1-6; D ambiguous. TRBV23-1 is identified as an open reading frame with a role that is uncertain. This CDR3 has 20 amino acids. The V and J ends lost 3 bases and 0 bases respectively, with 21 bases between them. The CDR3 region is CASSHAGHPTGSSYNSPLHF. The CDR3 region has the DNA TGCGCCAGCAGTCACGCCGGTCACCCGACCGGGAGCTCCTATAATTCACCCCTCCACTTT.

This clone was detected ten times or more. The chain links TRBV4-1 to TRBJ1-1, with D unresolved. Germline lookup yields CDR1 MGHRA and CDR2 YSYEKL. This CDR3 comprises 14 residues. V was trimmed by 1 base and J by 1 base, leaving 7 bases between them. Written as DNA, the CDR3 is TGCGCCAGCAGCCAAGGACCGGGGAACACTGAAGCTTTCTTT. Translation gives CASSQGPGNTEAFF.

In its sample, this clone was seen a few times. The CDR3 region has the DNA TGTGCCAGCAGCTTAGCGCAGGGCTACGGGGAGCTGTTTTTT. This sequence encodes CASSLAQGYGELFF. The chain joins TRBV7-2 to TRBJ2-2, with D perhaps matching TRBD1 (5 bases). The CDR3 extends over 14 amino acids. V lost 0 bases and J 7 bases, leaving 9 bases between the germline ends. Per germline, CDR1 SGHTA and CDR2 FQGNSA. Full variable domain (outside the CDR3, taken from reference TRBV7-2 and TRBJ2-2): GAGVSQSPSNKVTEKGKDVELRCDPISGHTALYWYRQSLGQGLEFLIYFQGNSAPDKSGLPSDRFSAERTGGSVSTLTIQRTQQEDSAVYLCASSLAQGYGELFFGEGSRLTVL.

The V call is TRBV29-1, the J call TRBJ2-3; 8 bases match TRBD1. The V segment lost 7 bases and the J segment 3 bases; nucleotides outside the gene matches: 9. The CDR3 is 14 residues long. Per germline, CDR1 SQVTM and CDR2 ANQGSEA. The CDR3 reads CSAADRGLTDTQYF. The CDR3 DNA is TGCAGCGCTGCCGACAGGGGCTTGACAGATACGCAGTATTTT.

V usage is TRBV15 and J usage is TRBJ2-2; TRBD1 aligns across 7 bases. Trimming removed 6 bases from V and 0 bases from J; junction bases left unmatched: 10. The CDR3 loop spans 17 amino acids. The V gene's germline CDR1 is LNHNV and CDR2 YYDKDF (reference sequence). The CDR3 here is CATRGPPGTANTGELFF. The CDR3 DNA is TGTGCCACCAGAGGACCCCCCGGGACAGCGAACACCGGGGAGCTGTTTTTT.

The chain is built from TRBV6-5 and TRBJ1-4, with D maybe TRBD1 (5 bases). The CDR3 is 14 residues long. Trimming took off 6 bases at V and 1 base at J, with 9 bases between the two ends. Germline lookup yields CDR1 MNHEY and CDR2 SVGAGI. The CDR3 reads CASRRDRTNEKLFF. The CDR3 nucleotides are TGTGCCAGCAGGAGGGACCGAACTAATGAAAAACTGTTTTTT.

This chain joins TRBV6-1 and TRBJ2-5; 7 bases map to TRBD2. The J segment lost 10 bases and the V segment lost 2 bases, leaving 4 bases of the junction unmatched. From germline, CDR1 is MNHNS and CDR2 SASEGT. The CDR3 loop spans 12 amino acids. The CDR3 coding sequence is TGTGCCAGCAGTGAACCGCCGGGGGGCCAGTACTTC. Translation gives CASSEPPGGQYF.

V usage is TRBV6-1 and J usage is TRBJ2-7; the D is unclear. Germline V gives CDR1 MNHNS, CDR2 SASEGT. The CDR3 is 14 residues long. Trimming removed 6 bases from V and 2 bases from J, with 14 bases in between. The CDR3 nucleotides read TGTGCCAGCAGGGCCTTTATCGACGCCTACGAGCAGTACTTC. Residues: CASRAFIDAYEQYF.

The table lists this clone with a few counts. The CDR3 protein is CASSLQVSGEETQYF. CDR3 sequence (DNA): TGTGCCAGCAGCCTACAAGTGTCGGGAGAAGAGACCCAGTACTTC. The rearrangement links TRBV11-3 to TRBJ2-5; D might be TRBD2 (6 bases). V was pared by 5 bases and J by 3 bases, with 16 bases between. Germline CDR1 SGHNT, CDR2 YENEEA. The CDR3 consists of 15 residues.

This chain links TRBV18 with TRBJ1-6; D remains ambiguous. Germline CDR1 reads KGHSH; CDR2 reads LQKENI. The CDR3 covers 13 residues. Between the trimmed V and J ends, which lost 3 bases and 14 bases, there was a span of 14 bases. The CDR3 DNA reads as TGTGCCAGCTCACCGGCGGACCGCAGTTCCCTCCACTTT. Encoded protein: CASSPADRSSLHF.

The chain joins TRBV9 to TRBJ2-5; TRBD2 matches at 14 bases. After removal of 0 bases from V and 1 base from J, the junction contained 2 bases not matched to a gene. The V gene's germline CDR1 is SGDLS and CDR2 YYNGEE. CDR3 length: 17 amino acids. The CDR3 nucleotides read TGTGCCAGCAGCGTAGGAGGGACTAGCGGGGGCCAAGAGACCCAGTACTTC. As protein: CASSVGGTSGGQETQYF.

The V gene is TRBV18, the J gene TRBJ2-5; D is undetermined. CDR3 length: 13 residues. CDR1 is KGHSH, CDR2 LQKENI, per germline. V lost 4 bases and J lost 0, with 6 bases in between. CDR3: CASSRRDQETQYF. The CDR3, as DNA: TGTGCCAGCTCACGCCGGGACCAAGAGACCCAGTACTTC.

This clone has a handful of counts. The V call is TRBV7-2, the J call TRBJ2-7, with no clear D. Trimming took 5 bases from V and 3 from J, leaving 11 bases between them. From germline, CDR1 is SGHTA and CDR2 FQGNSA. CDR3 length: 13 residues. Written as DNA, the CDR3 is TGTGCCAGCAGCCCCGGTGTCCACTACGAGCAGTACTTC. Translated: CASSPGVHYEQYF.

The V call is TRBV2, the J call TRBJ2-2; 11 positions agree with TRBD1. The V and J ends lost 0 bases and 4 bases, in that order; junction bases with no gene match: 7. CDR3 length: 18 residues. The germline V gene has CDR1 SNHLY and CDR2 FYNNEI. The CDR3, as DNA: TGTGCCAGCAGTGAAGCACCGGGACAGGGGGTACTCACCGGGGAGCTGTTTTTT. It codes for CASSEAPGQGVLTGELFF.